The clone carrying this T cell receptor beta chain has a count of ten or more. This sample is drawn from a study of identical twins. TCRdb re-derived calls from the 5' RACE reads in MiXCR, one entry per CDR3 protein. The sample contains 400,000 to 550,000 distinct CDR3 sequences, more than 13% of which appear only once. Germline V gene sequence: CDR1 MNHNS, CDR2 SASEGT. This CDR3 is 15 amino acids long. Trimming removed 5 bases from V and 4 bases from J; junction bases left unmatched: 8. Another study also made use of these data, one on yellow fever vaccine responses in identical twins. Per that paper: In identical twins, vaccine T cell responses appeared partly shared and partly individual.

The sample taken for sequencing was CD4+ T cells sorted from blood. V is TRBV6-1 and J is TRBJ2-1; 7 bases fit TRBD1. This sequence originates from a young woman in good health. The CDR3 region has the DNA TGTGCCAGCAGTCGGGACAGCTTAGCTTACAATGAGCAGTTCTTC. Protein product: CASSRDSLAYNEQFF.